The 24 T cell receptor beta chains given below trace back to one sample, sequenced in a study of naive and memory T cell subsets. Both TRBC1 and TRBC2 were covered by a beta constant-region primer of two equimolar oligonucleotides. Nested alpha and beta constant-region primers with the SP2 primer drove four PCR rounds on ligated cDNA. TCRdb recomputed calls from the UMI-ligation and nested PCR reads with MiXCR, one row per CDR3 protein. The profile shows 15,000 to 20,000 distinct CDR3 sequences, around 8.2% of them singletons. Input material: central memory CD8+ T cells from blood. Receptors originate from a human donor in good health.

This clonotype is termed medium-sized. The rearrangement uses TRBV12-3 or TRBV12-4 and TRBJ2-3, with a tentative D call TRBD2 (6 bases). Trimming pared 3 bases from V and 1 base from J, leaving 8 bases between. CDR3 length: 14 amino acids. The CDR3 DNA reads as TGTGCCAGCAGTTTCTCGGGGGGCACAGATACGCAGTATTTT. This gives the protein CASSFSGGTDTQYF.

This clonotype was observed a few times. The chain links TRBV4-3 to TRBJ2-7; the match to TRBD2 covers 13 bases. In germline, CDR1 is LGHNA, CDR2 YSLEER. Unmatched junction bases numbered 14, after V lost 0 bases and J lost 3 bases. The CDR3 consists of 20 residues. CDR3: CASSQDLMGLAGPIDYEQYF. The CDR3 DNA follows: TGCGCCAGCAGCCAAGATCTAATGGGACTAGCGGGGCCCATCGACTACGAGCAGTACTTC.

This clonotype has more than one count but fewer than ten. V is TRBV20-1 and J is TRBJ2-1; TRBD2 aligns across 9 bases. The junction had 15 bases not matched to a gene; V was cut back by 3 bases and J by 0 bases. Germline CDR1 and CDR2: DFQATT and SNEGSKA (reference sequence). This CDR3 contains 19 residues. CDR3 sequence reads: CSASPPEIETSGSYNEQFF. The CDR3 coding sequence is TGCAGTGCTAGCCCACCAGAGATAGAGACTAGCGGCTCCTACAATGAGCAGTTCTTC.

This clonotype was detected many times. V usage is TRBV30 and J usage is TRBJ2-2; 7 positions agree with TRBD2. Germline values: CDR1 GTSNPN, CDR2 SVGIG (reference sequence). There are 17 residues in the CDR3. The V gene end was trimmed by 4 bases and the J gene end by 1 base; junction bases not matched to a gene: 12. The CDR3 loop is CAWTRSLAEMNTGELFF. The CDR3 nucleotides read TGTGCCTGGACCCGATCCCTAGCGGAAATGAACACCGGGGAGCTGTTTTTT.

The J gene is TRBJ1-1, the V gene TRBV28; the D is unclear. The ends were cut back, 3 bases at V and 0 bases at J, with 20 bases in the middle. Per germline, CDR1 MDHEN and CDR2 SYDVKM. The length of the CDR3 is 18 residues. CDR3 nucleotides: TGTGCCAGCAGTTTTCGGACCTTCGCGAGCCTAGTGAACACTGAAGCTTTCTTT. Residues: CASSFRTFASLVNTEAFF.

This clonotype was seen only a few times. The J gene is TRBJ1-1, the V gene TRBV5-4; D is undetermined. The V gene lost 4 bases and the J gene lost 2 bases, with 9 bases spanning the gap. This CDR3 spans 13 amino acids. Germline V gives CDR1 SGHNT, CDR2 YYREEE (reference sequence). CDR3 region: CASSIQPNTEAFF. For the CDR3, the DNA is TGTGCCAGCAGCATTCAGCCCAACACTGAAGCTTTCTTT.

This clonotype came up a few times. The chain combines TRBV4-3 with TRBJ2-2; D is possibly TRBD2 (6 bases). The CDR3 sequence is 16 residues long. V shed 4 bases and J shed 0 bases, with 12 bases lying between them. Germline values: CDR1 LGHNA, CDR2 YSLEER. The CDR3, as DNA: TGCGCCAGCAGCCCCGTGGACTATGCGAACACCGGGGAGCTGTTTTTT. Translated: CASSPVDYANTGELFF.

The V gene is TRBV24-1, the J gene TRBJ2-1; unclear D gene. Germline V gene sequence: CDR1 KGHDR, CDR2 SFDVKD. This CDR3 has 16 amino acids. V lost 1 base and J lost 3, with 12 bases in between. The CDR3 DNA is TGTGCCACCAGTGATTTTGAGAACTCGCGCTACAATGAGCAGTTCTTC. This translates into CATSDFENSRYNEQFF.

This clonotype showed up just a few times. V and J are TRBV3-1 and TRBJ2-7, with D perhaps matching TRBD1 (6 bases). The CDR3 is 15 residues long. V lost 0 bases, J lost 3 bases, and 12 bases lay in between. Germline V gene data show CDR1 as LGHDT and CDR2 as YNNKEL (reference sequence). The CDR3, as DNA: TGTGCCAGCAGCCAAGAGGACAGCCAGTTCTACGAGCAGTACTTC. Its translation: CASSQEDSQFYEQYF.

This clonotype was detected a few times. The J gene is TRBJ2-3, the V gene TRBV7-9; D perhaps matches TRBD2 (5 bases). The CDR3 runs 15 residues. Germline lookup yields CDR1 SEHNR and CDR2 FQNEAQ (reference sequence). Trimming took 5 bases from V and 2 from J, leaving 14 bases between them. CDR3 residues: CASSSRTGYTDTQYF. In nucleotides, the CDR3 is TGTGCCAGCAGCAGCAGGACTGGTTACACAGATACGCAGTATTTT.

This clonotype was seen ten or more times. This chain uses TRBV7-6 with TRBJ2-2, with 8 bases aligning to TRBD2. CDR1 and CDR2 (germline): SGHVS, FNYEAQ. With V trimmed by 1 base and J by 0 bases, 1 base remained unmatched. This CDR3 contains 16 residues. CDR3 nucleotide sequence: TGTGCCAGCAGCTTAGGACTAGCGTCGAACACCGGGGAGCTGTTTTTT. Amino acids: CASSLGLASNTGELFF.

This clonotype was detected many times. The chain uses TRBV10-3 and TRBJ1-2, with D tentatively TRBD1 (5 bases). Germline CDR1 is ENHRY and CDR2 is SYGVKD. CDR3 length equals 11 residues. The V gene lost 11 bases and the J gene lost 1 base, with 8 bases spanning the gap. In DNA form, the CDR3 reads TGTGCCGTCGGGGGTAACTATGGCTACACCTTC. Its protein product is CAVGGNYGYTF.

In this sample, this clonotype turned up many times. V gene TRBV6-1 combines with J gene TRBJ1-3; D unclear. The CDR3 runs to 15 residues. Germline CDR1 is MNHNS and CDR2 is SASEGT. Between the trimmed V and J ends, which lost 3 bases and 0 bases, there was a span of 9 bases. CDR3 loop: CASSDEVFSGNTIYF. CDR3 DNA sequence: TGTGCCAGCAGTGACGAGGTCTTCTCTGGAAACACCATATATTTT.

In its sample, this clonotype was seen a few times. The chain couples TRBV27 to TRBJ1-5; D gene unclear. Trimming took off 0 bases at V and 3 bases at J, with 6 bases between the two ends. The CDR3 is made up of 14 amino acids. Germline lookup yields CDR1 MNHEY and CDR2 SMNVEV (reference sequence). As DNA, the CDR3 is TGTGCCAGCAGTTTATCAGGAGACAATCAGCCCCAGCATTTT. Amino acid sequence: CASSLSGDNQPQHF.

The chain has TRBV27 and TRBJ2-7; 8 bases agree with TRBD2. Germline-derived CDR1 and CDR2 are MNHEY and SMNVEV (reference sequence). The CDR3 totals 14 residues. Germline trimming cut 5 bases from V and 0 bases from J; bases unmatched to any gene: 3. CDR3: CASSLAGASYEQYF. The DNA for the CDR3 is TGTGCCAGCAGTCTAGCGGGTGCCTCCTACGAGCAGTACTTC.

V and J are TRBV15 and TRBJ1-4; a possible D gene is TRBD1 (6 bases). The length of the CDR3 is 16 residues. Trimming cost V 0 bases and J 7 bases, with 15 bases left between them. Germline CDR1 reads LNHNV; CDR2 reads YYDKDF (reference sequence). CDR3 bases: TGTGCCACCAGCAGAGATTCAGGGGCAGGGTCTGAAAAACTGTTTTTT. This gives the protein CATSRDSGAGSEKLFF.

This clonotype has a count of ten or more. DNA of the CDR3: TGTGCCAGCACAATAGGGGGCAATCAGCCCCAGCATTTT. Its protein product is CASTIGGNQPQHF. V gene TRBV7-9 combines with J gene TRBJ1-5, with D possibly matching TRBD1 (5 bases). There are 13 residues in the CDR3. Trimming pared 7 bases from V and 2 bases from J, leaving 9 bases between. CDR1 and CDR2 from the germline V gene are SEHNR and FQNEAQ (reference sequence).

This clonotype showed up many times. The rearrangement joins TRBV28 to TRBJ2-1; D might be TRBD2 (5 bases). From germline, CDR1 is MDHEN and CDR2 SYDVKM. V lost 6 bases to trimming and J lost 5 bases, with 11 bases between them. This CDR3 comprises 13 residues. The CDR3 DNA reads as TGTGCCAGCAGCGGGGATTCGGACAATGAGCAGTTCTTC. Translating gives CASSGDSDNEQFF.

This clonotype was observed a few times. This chain uses TRBV28 with TRBJ2-7, with 9 bases aligning to TRBD1. Trimming took 8 bases from V and 3 from J; bases not matched to a gene: 8. This CDR3 contains 14 residues. The germline V gene encodes CDR1 MDHEN and CDR2 SYDVKM. The CDR3 spells CASANRGRFYEQYF. The CDR3 DNA follows: TGTGCCAGCGCCAACAGGGGGCGCTTCTACGAGCAGTACTTC.

This clonotype was detected ten times or more. The chain links TRBV6-2 or TRBV6-3 to TRBJ1-1, with D uncertain. Trimming left V 2 bases short and J 3 bases short, with 13 bases between. Germline V gives CDR1 MNHEY, CDR2 SVGEGT. This CDR3 comprises 15 residues. The CDR3 DNA reads TGTGCCAGCAGTTACCCCATCCGGAGGGACACTGAAGCTTTCTTT. Its protein is CASSYPIRRDTEAFF.

This clonotype has a count of ten or more. The V and J genes are TRBV11-2 and TRBJ2-5; no definite D call. The CDR3 runs to 14 residues. Germline CDR1 reads SGHAT; CDR2 reads FQNNGV. V dropped 1 base and J dropped 1 base, with 7 bases sitting between them. This CDR3 reads CASSLAPTQETQYF. CDR3 DNA: TGTGCCAGCAGCTTAGCACCCACCCAAGAGACCCAGTACTTC. Together with reference TRBV11-2 and TRBJ2-5, the CDR3 gives the full variable domain: EAGVAQSPRYKIIEKRQSVAFWCNPISGHATLYWYQQILGQGPKLLIQFQNNGVVDDSQLPKDRFSAERLKGVDSTLKIQPAKLEDSAVYLCASSLAPTQETQYFGPGTRLLVL.

This clonotype was observed a handful of times. The gene calls are TRBV4-3 and TRBJ1-6; no clear D gene. From germline, CDR1 is LGHNA and CDR2 YSLEER. There are 16 residues in the CDR3. The V gene lost 0 bases and the J gene lost 15 bases, with 21 bases spanning the gap. The CDR3 DNA sequence: TGCGCCAGCAGCCAAGATGGGCAGGATAGTGGAGGTCACCTCCACTTT. Its protein product is CASSQDGQDSGGHLHF.

By sample share, this clonotype is medium-sized (0.01 to 0.1%). The V gene is TRBV24-1, the J gene TRBJ2-3; perhaps TRBD2 as D (5 bases). Germline CDR1 is KGHDR and CDR2 is SFDVKD. V was cut by 0 bases and J by 1 base, with 10 bases left in between. The CDR3 extends over 16 amino acids. The CDR3 nucleotides are TGTGCCACCAGTGATTTGCCGGGAAAACGCACAGATACGCAGTATTTT. This encodes CATSDLPGKRTDTQYF.

This clonotype was counted only a few times. This rearrangement joins TRBV27 to TRBJ2-7, with a possible D match to TRBD2 (6 bases). Deletions cut 3 bases from V and 1 base from J, with 10 bases between. This CDR3 comprises 14 residues. Germline CDR1 MNHEY, CDR2 SMNVEV (reference sequence). The CDR3 protein is CASSFGGPSYEQYF. CDR3 bases: TGTGCCAGCAGTTTCGGGGGACCGTCCTACGAGCAGTACTTC.